The 9 T cell receptor beta chains reported below all come from one sample, sequenced in a study of cytomegalovirus exposure and HLA in healthy donors. PCR primers comprised 60 Vbeta and 13 Jbeta primers. Data came from immunoSEQ multiplex PCR; TCRdb stores just in-frame clones and leaves some out. Recorded here are about 140,000 clones; the top ten clones represent about 2.2%. The sample taken for sequencing was PBMCs. Receptor source: a woman between 18 and 29 years old in good health and CMV-seronegative.

The chain combines TRBV6-5 with TRBJ2-2, with 8 bases lining up with TRBD1. The CDR3 runs 16 residues. The ends lost 4 bases at V and 0 bases at J; junction bases unmatched: 4. Looked up from germline, CDR1 is MNHEY and CDR2 is SVGAGI. The CDR3 reads CASSWTGRTNTGELFF. The DNA of the CDR3 is TGTGCCAGCAGTTGGACAGGGAGGACGAACACCGGGGAGCTGTTTTTT.

V gene TRBV9 combines with J gene TRBJ2-1; 11 bases map to TRBD2. This CDR3 comprises 18 residues. CDR1 and CDR2 (germline): SGDLS, YYNGEE. The V segment lost 3 bases and the J segment 2 bases; nucleotides outside the gene matches: 10. CDR3 in DNA: TGTGCCAGCAGCGGACAGACTAGCGGGGAGATACCCTACAATGAGCAGTTCTTC. Protein: CASSGQTSGEIPYNEQFF.

This chain's CDR3 is CASSLDRGREQYF. For the CDR3, the DNA is TGTGCCAGCAGCCTCGACAGGGGTCGAGAGCAGTACTTC. V is TRBV7-9 and J is TRBJ2-7; TRBD1 matches 8 bases. CDR1 SEHNR and CDR2 FQNEAQ come from the germline V gene (reference sequence). V lost 5 bases to trimming and J lost 7 bases; unmatched junction nucleotides: 7. The CDR3 is 13 residues long.

The chain is built from TRBV14 and TRBJ1-1, with a possible D match to TRBD1 (5 bases). The CDR3 loop spans 13 amino acids. Trimming removed 3 bases at V and 1 base at J, with 6 bases between. The germline V gene has CDR1 SGHDN and CDR2 FVKESK. The CDR3 DNA reads TGTGCCAGCAGCCACGGACAGAACACTGAAGCTTTCTTT. It encodes CASSHGQNTEAFF.

The chain carries TRBV19 and TRBJ2-7; 10 positions agree with TRBD2. CDR1 is LNHDA and CDR2 is SQIVND in the germline V gene (reference sequence). This CDR3 has 17 amino acids. V lost 4 bases and J lost 1; bases outside the gene matches: 10. CDR3 sequence: CASSNIAGGARSYEQYF. The CDR3 DNA reads as TGTGCCAGTAGTAATATAGCGGGAGGAGCCAGGTCCTACGAGCAGTACTTC. The full variable domain, in which reference TRBV19 and TRBJ2-7 provide the parts outside the CDR3, is DGGITQSPKYLFRKEGQNVTLSCEQNLNHDAMYWYRQDPGQGLRLIYYSQIVNDFQKGDIAEGYSVSREKKESFPLTVTSAQKNPTAFYLCASSNIAGGARSYEQYFGPGTRLTVT.

The rearrangement links TRBV11-1 to TRBJ2-5; a possible D gene is TRBD2 (6 bases). With the DNA end fitting TRBJ2-7 better, the J assignment may be wrong. CDR3 size: 14 residues. The germline V gene encodes CDR1 SGHAT and CDR2 FQDESV (reference sequence). CDR3 DNA sequence: TGTGCCAGCAGCTTAGAGGCGGGACCCTACGAGCAGTACTTC. Its translation is CASSLEAGPYEQYF.

The chain combines TRBV15 with TRBJ1-1, with 9 bases aligning to TRBD1. This CDR3 comprises 15 residues. V was pared by 4 bases and J by 7 bases, with 10 bases of the junction left unmatched. Germline V gene sequence: CDR1 LNHNV, CDR2 YYDKDF (reference sequence). CDR3 residues: CATSTIKGQGHEAFF. Here the CDR3 DNA reads TGTGCCACCAGCACAATCAAGGGACAGGGCCATGAAGCTTTCTTT.

The chain joins TRBV5-1 to TRBJ2-3; D unclear. Germline CDR1 is SGHRS and CDR2 is YFSETQ. V was cut by 0 bases and J by 2 bases, with 7 bases left in between. CDR3 size: 14 residues. CDR3 DNA: TGCGCCAGCAGCTTGGGAGAGTTCACAGATACGCAGTATTTT. Its translation: CASSLGEFTDTQYF.

V gene TRBV11-3 combines with J gene TRBJ1-1; D perhaps matches TRBD1 (5 bases). The CDR3 runs 12 residues. Germline V CDR1 and CDR2: SGHNT, YENEEA. The germline V and J ends were trimmed by 6 bases and 3 bases, with 8 bases remaining between them. The CDR3 protein is CASRGGYTEAFF. In DNA form, the CDR3 reads TGTGCCAGCAGGGGGGGGTACACTGAAGCTTTCTTT.